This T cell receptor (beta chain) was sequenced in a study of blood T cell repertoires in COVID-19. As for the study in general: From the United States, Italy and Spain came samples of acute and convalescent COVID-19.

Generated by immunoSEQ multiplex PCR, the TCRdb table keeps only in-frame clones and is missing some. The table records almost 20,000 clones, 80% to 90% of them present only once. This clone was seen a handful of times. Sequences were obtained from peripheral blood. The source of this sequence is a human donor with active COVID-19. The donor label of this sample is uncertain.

DNA of the CDR3: TGCAGCGTTGGGGGCAGCTGGACCTACGAGCAGTACTTC. Translation: CSVGGSWTYEQYF. J is TRBJ2-7 and V is TRBV29-1, with D perhaps TRBD1 (5 bases). CDR1 is SQVTM and CDR2 is ANQGSEA in the germline V gene. V was pared by 4 bases and J by 2 bases, with 12 bases between. This CDR3 is 13 amino acids long.